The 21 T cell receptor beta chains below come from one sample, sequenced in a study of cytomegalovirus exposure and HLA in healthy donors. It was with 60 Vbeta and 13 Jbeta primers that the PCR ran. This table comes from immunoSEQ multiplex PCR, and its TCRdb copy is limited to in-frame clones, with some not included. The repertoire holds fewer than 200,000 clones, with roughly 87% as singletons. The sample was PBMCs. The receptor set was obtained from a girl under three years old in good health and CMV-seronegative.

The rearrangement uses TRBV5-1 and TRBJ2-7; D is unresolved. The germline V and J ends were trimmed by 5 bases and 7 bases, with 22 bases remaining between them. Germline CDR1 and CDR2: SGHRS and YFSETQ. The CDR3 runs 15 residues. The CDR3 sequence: CASSLSRNPSGEQYF. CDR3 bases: TGCGCCAGCAGTCTGTCGCGCAACCCCTCAGGAGAGCAGTACTTC.

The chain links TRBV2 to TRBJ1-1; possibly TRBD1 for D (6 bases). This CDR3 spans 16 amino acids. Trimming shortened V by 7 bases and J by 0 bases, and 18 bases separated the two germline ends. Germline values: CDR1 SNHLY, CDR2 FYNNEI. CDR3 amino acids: CASIAEDGGMNTEAFF. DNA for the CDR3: TGTGCCAGCATCGCCGAGGATGGGGGCATGAACACTGAAGCTTTCTTT.

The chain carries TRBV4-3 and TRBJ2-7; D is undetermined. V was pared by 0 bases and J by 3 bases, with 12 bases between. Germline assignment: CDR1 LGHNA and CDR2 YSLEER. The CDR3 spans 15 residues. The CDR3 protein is CASSQENWAHYEQYF. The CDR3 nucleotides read TGCGCCAGCAGCCAAGAGAACTGGGCTCACTACGAGCAGTACTTC.

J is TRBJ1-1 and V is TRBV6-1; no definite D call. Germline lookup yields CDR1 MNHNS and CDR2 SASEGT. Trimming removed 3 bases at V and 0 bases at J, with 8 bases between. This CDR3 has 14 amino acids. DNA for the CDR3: TGTGCCAGCAGTGAGTTACAGATGAACACTGAAGCTTTCTTT. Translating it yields CASSELQMNTEAFF.

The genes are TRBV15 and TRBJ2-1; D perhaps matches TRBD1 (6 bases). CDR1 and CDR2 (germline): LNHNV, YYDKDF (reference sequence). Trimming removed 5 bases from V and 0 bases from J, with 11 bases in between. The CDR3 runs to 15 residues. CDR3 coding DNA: TGTGCCACCAGCCCTGACAGGAGCTCCTACAATGAGCAGTTCTTC. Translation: CATSPDRSSYNEQFF.

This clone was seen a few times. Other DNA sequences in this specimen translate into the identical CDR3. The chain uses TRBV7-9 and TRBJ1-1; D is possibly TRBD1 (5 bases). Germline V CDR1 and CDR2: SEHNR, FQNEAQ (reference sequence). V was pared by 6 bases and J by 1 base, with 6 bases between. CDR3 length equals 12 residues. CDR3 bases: TGTGCCAGCAGGCAGGGGAACACTGAAGCTTTCTTT. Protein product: CASRQGNTEAFF.

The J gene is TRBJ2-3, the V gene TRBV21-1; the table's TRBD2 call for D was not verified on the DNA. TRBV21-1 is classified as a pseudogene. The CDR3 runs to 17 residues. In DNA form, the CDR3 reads TGTGCCAGCAGCAAAAAGCACCTAGCGGGGGGAACAGATACGCAGTATTTT. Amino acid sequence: CASSKKHLAGGTDTQYF.

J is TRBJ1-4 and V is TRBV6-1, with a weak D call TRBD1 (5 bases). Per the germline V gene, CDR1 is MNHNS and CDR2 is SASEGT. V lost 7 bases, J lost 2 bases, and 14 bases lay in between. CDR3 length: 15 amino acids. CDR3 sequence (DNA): TGTGCCAGCATACGGGGGGGGAGGACTAATGAAAAACTGTTTTTT. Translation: CASIRGGRTNEKLFF.

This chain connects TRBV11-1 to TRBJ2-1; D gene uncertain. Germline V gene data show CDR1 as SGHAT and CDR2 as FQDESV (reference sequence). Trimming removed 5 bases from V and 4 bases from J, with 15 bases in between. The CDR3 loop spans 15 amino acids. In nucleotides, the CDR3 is TGTGCCAGCAGCAAAGAGCGTCAGCAGTACAATGAGCAGTTCTTC. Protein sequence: CASSKERQQYNEQFF.

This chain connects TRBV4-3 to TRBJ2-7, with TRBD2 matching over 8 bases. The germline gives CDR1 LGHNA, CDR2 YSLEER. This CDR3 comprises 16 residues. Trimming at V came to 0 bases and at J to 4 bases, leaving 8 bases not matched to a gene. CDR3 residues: CASSQDTGGGRYEQYF. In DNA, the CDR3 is TGCGCCAGCAGCCAAGACACCGGCGGCGGGAGGTACGAGCAGTACTTC.

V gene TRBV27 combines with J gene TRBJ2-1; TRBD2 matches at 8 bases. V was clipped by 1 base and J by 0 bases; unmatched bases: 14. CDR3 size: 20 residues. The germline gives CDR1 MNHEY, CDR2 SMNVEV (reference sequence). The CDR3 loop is CASSLLTGGAPGNSYNEQFF. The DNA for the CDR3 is TGTGCCAGCAGTTTATTGACGGGGGGGGCGCCGGGGAACTCCTACAATGAGCAGTTCTTC.

The CDR3 loop reads CASSHPGPGEKLFF. CDR3 in DNA: TGTGCCAGCAGCCATCCAGGGCCGGGTGAAAAACTGTTTTTT. V gene TRBV5-4 combines with J gene TRBJ1-4, with D possibly TRBD1 on 5 matching bases. In germline, CDR1 is SGHNT, CDR2 YYREEE (reference sequence). The CDR3 spans 14 residues. V gave up 4 bases and J gave up 7 bases, with 14 bases separating them.

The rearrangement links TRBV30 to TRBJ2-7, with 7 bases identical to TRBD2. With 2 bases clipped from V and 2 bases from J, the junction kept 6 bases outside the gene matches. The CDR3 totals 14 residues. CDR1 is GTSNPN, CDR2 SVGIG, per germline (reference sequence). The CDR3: CAWSSGMTPYEQYF. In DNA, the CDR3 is TGTGCCTGGAGTAGCGGGATGACCCCCTACGAGCAGTACTTC.

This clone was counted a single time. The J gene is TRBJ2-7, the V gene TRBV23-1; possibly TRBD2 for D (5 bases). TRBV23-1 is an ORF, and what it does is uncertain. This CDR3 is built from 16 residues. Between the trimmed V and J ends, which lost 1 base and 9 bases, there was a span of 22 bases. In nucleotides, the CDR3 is TGCGCCAGCAGTCAATTTAGTCTAGCTGCCCTCTATGGGCAGTACTTC. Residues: CASSQFSLAALYGQYF.

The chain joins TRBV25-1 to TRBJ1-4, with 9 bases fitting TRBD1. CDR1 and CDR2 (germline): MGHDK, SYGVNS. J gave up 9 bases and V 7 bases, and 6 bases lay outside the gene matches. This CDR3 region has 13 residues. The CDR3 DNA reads TGTGCCAGCACCCGGACAGGGGAGCAAAAACTGTTTTTT. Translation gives CASTRTGEQKLFF.

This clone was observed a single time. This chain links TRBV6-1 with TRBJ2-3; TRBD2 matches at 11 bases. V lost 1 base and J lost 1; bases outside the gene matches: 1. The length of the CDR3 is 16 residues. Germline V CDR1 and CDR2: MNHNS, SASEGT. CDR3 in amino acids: CASSEELAGGTDTQYF. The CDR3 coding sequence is TGTGCCAGCAGTGAAGAACTAGCGGGAGGCACAGATACGCAGTATTTT.

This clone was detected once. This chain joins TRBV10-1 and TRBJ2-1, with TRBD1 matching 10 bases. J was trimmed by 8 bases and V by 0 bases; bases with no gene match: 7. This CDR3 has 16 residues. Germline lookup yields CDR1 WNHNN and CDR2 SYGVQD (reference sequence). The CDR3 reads CASSESWGQGFHEQFF. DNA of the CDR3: TGCGCCAGCAGTGAGTCGTGGGGACAGGGGTTTCATGAGCAGTTCTTC.

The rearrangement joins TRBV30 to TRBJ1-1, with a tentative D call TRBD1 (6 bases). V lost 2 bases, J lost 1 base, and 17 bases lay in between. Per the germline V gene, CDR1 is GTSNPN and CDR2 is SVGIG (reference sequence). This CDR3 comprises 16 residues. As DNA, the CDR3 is TGTGCCTGGAGTAGGAACGGGGGGCCTCGGAACACTGAAGCTTTCTTT. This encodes CAWSRNGGPRNTEAFF.

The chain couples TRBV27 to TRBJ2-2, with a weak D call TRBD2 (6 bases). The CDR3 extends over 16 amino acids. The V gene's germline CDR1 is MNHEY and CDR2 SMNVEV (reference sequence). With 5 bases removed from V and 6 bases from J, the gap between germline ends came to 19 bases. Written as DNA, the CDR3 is TGTGCCAGCAGTCCCCAGTCTAGGAGGGTGGCCGGGGAGCTGTTTTTT. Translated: CASSPQSRRVAGELFF.

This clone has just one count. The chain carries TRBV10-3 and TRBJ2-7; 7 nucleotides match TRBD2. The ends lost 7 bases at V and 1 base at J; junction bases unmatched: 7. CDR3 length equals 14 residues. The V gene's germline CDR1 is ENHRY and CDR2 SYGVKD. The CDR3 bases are TGTGCCATCAAAAGAAGCGGGACTTCCTACGAGCAGTACTTC. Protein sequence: CAIKRSGTSYEQYF.

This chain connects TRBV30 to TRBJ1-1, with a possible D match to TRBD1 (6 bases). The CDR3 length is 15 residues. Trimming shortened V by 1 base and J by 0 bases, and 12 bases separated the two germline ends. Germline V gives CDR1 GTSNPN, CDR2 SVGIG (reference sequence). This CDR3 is CAWSGLDRMNTEAFF. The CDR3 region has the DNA TGTGCCTGGAGTGGTCTGGACAGAATGAACACTGAAGCTTTCTTT.